This T cell receptor beta chain emerged from a study of metastatic and nonmetastatic thyroid tumors. Per germline, CDR1 SGHNT and CDR2 YYREEE (reference sequence). The CDR3 extends over 19 amino acids. V trimming: 0 bases; J trimming: 4 bases; junction bases outside the gene matches: 11. Treatment of any kind had been given to no patient before thyroid surgery. TCRdb reanalyzed the PCR reads via MiXCR. Found here are 70,000 or so clones, approximately 15% of them singletons; the top ten hold about 6.5%. Many counts were recorded for this clone. What was sequenced was blood. J is TRBJ2-2 and V is TRBV5-4; 11 bases line up with TRBD2. The receptor was derived from a male donor with papillary thyroid cancer or a benign thyroid nodule (not recorded which). Some clones in this sample may be carry-over from other donors' samples. CDR3 sequence (DNA): TGTGCCAGCAGCTTGGTAGGGCTAGCGGGAGGCGGTGGCACCGGGGAGCTGTTTTTT. Protein sequence: CASSLVGLAGGGGTGELFF.